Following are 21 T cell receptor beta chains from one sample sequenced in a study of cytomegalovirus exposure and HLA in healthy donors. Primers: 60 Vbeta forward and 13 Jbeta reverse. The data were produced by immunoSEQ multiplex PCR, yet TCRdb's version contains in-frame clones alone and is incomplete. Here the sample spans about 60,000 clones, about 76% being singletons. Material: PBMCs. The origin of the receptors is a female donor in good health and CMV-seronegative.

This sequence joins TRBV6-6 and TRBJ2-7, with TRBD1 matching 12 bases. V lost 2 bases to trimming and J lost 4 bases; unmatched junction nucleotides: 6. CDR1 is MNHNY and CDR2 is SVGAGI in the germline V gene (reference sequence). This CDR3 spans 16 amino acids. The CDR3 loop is CASSYGRDRGHYEQYF. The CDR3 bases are TGTGCCAGCAGTTACGGTAGGGACAGGGGGCATTACGAGCAGTACTTC.

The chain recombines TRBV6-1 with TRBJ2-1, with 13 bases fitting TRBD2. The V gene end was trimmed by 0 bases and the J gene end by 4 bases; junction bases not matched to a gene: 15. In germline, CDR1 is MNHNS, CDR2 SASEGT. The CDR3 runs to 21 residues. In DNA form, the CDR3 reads TGTGCCAGCAGTGAAGCGCTGGGGACTAGCGGGACGAGAGTACTATACAATGAGCAGTTCTTC. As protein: CASSEALGTSGTRVLYNEQFF.

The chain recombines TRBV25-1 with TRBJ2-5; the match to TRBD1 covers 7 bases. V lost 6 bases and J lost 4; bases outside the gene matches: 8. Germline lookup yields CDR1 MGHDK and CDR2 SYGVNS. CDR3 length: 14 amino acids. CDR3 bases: TGTGCCAGCAGAGGTTCCGGGACAGCAGAGACCCAGTACTTC. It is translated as CASRGSGTAETQYF.

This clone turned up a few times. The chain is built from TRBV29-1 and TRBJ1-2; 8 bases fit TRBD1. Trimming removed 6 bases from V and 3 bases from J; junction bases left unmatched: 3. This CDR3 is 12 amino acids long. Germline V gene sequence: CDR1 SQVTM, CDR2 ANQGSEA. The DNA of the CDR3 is TGCAGCGTATCGACAGGGGACTATGGCTACACCTTC. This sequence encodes CSVSTGDYGYTF.

CDR3 DNA: TGTGCCAGCGGTCTAGGTGGGGAGCTGTTTTTT. Residues: CASGLGGELFF. The chain couples TRBV27 to TRBJ2-2; D remains ambiguous. The germline V gene has CDR1 MNHEY and CDR2 SMNVEV (reference sequence). The CDR3 extends over 11 amino acids. The ends were cut back, 8 bases at V and 8 bases at J, with 9 bases in the middle.

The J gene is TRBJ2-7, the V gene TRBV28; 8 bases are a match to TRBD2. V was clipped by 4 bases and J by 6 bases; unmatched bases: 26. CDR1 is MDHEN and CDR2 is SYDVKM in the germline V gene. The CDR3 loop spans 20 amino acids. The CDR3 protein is CASSSSSGLVAGGSSAEQYF. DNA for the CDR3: TGTGCCAGCAGTTCCTCCAGTGGCCTCGTTGCGGGAGGCTCGAGTGCCGAGCAGTACTTC. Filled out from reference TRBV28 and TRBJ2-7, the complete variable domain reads DVKVTQSSRYLVKRTGEKVFLECVQDMDHENMFWYRQDPGLGLRLIYFSYDVKMKEKGDIPEGYSVSREKKERFSLILESASTNQTSMYLCASSSSSGLVAGGSSAEQYFGPGTRLTVT.

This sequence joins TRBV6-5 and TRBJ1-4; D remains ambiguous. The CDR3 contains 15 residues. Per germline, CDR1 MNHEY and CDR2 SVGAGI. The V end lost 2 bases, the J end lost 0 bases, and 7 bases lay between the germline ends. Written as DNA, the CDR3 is TGTGCCAGCAGTTACGGGCCCTCAACTAATGAAAAACTGTTTTTT. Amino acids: CASSYGPSTNEKLFF.

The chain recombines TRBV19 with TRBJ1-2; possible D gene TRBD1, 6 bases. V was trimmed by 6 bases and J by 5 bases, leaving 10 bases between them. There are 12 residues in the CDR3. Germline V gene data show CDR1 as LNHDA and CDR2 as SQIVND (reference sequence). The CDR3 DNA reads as TGTGCCAGTAGGAGCCAGGGGTATGGCTACACCTTC. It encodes CASRSQGYGYTF.

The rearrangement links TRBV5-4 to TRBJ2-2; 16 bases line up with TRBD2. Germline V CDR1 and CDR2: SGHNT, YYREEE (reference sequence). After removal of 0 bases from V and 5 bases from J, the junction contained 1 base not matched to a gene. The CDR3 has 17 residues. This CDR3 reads CASSLGGLAGGTGELFF. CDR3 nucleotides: TGTGCCAGCAGCTTGGGGGGACTAGCGGGGGGGACCGGGGAGCTGTTTTTT. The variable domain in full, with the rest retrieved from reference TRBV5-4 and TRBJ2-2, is ETGVTQSPTHLIKTRGQQVTLRCSSQSGHNTVSWYQQALGQGPQFIFQYYREEENGRGNFPPRFSGLQFPNYSSELNVNALELDDSALYLCASSLGGLAGGTGELFFGEGSRLTVL.

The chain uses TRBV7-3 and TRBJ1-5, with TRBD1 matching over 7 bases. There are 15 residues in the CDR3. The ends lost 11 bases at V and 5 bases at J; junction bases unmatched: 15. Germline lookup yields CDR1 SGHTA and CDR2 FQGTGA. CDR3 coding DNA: TGTGCCGACAGAAGGGGGCAGGGCTGGGATCAGCCCCAGCATTTT. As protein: CADRRGQGWDQPQHF.

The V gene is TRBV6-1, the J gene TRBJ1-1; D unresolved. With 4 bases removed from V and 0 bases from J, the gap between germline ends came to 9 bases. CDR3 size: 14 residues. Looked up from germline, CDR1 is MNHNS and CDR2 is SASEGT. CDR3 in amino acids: CASSVRGMNTEAFF. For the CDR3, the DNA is TGTGCCAGCAGTGTACGGGGTATGAACACTGAAGCTTTCTTT.

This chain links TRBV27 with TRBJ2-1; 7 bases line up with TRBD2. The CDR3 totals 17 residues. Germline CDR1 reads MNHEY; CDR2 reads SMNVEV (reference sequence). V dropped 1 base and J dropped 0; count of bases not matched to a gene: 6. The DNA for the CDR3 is TGTGCCAGCAGTTTATGGGAGGGTGGGAGCTCCTACAATGAGCAGTTCTTC. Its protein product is CASSLWEGGSSYNEQFF.

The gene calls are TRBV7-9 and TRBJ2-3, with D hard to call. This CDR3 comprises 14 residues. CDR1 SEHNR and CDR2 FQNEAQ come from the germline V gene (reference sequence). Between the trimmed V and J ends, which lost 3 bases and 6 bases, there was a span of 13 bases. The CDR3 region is CASSLHVTGDTQYF. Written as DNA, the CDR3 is TGTGCCAGCAGCTTGCATGTGACTGGGGATACGCAGTATTTT.

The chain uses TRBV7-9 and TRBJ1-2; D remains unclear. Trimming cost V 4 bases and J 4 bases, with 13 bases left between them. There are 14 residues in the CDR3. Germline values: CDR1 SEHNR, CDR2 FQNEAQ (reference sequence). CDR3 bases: TGTGCCAGCAGCTCGCGGCCCGGAAGCTATGGCTACACCTTC. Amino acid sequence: CASSSRPGSYGYTF.

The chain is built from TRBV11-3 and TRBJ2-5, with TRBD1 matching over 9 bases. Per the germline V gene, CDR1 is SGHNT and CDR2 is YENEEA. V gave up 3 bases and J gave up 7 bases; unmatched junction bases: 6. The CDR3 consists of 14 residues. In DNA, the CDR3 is TGTGCCAGCAGCTTGGGACAGGGCGTGGGGACCCAGTACTTC. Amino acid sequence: CASSLGQGVGTQYF.

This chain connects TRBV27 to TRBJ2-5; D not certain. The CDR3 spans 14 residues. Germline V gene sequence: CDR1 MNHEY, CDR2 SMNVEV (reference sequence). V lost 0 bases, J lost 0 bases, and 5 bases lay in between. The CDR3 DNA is TGTGCCAGCAGTTTATCCCCCAACCAAGAGACCCAGTACTTC. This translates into CASSLSPNQETQYF.

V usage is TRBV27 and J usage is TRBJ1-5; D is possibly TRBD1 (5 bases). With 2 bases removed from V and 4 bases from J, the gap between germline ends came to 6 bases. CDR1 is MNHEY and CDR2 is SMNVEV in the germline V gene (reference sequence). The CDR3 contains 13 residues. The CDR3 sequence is CASSLTGNQPQHF. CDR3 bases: TGTGCCAGCAGTTTAACAGGAAATCAGCCCCAGCATTTT.

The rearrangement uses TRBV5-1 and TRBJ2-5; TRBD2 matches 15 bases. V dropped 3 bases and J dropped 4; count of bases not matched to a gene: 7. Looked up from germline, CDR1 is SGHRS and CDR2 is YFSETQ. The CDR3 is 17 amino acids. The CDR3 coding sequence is TGCGCCAGCAGCTCGGGACTAGCGGGGGGCCCGCGAGAGACCCAGTACTTC. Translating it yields CASSSGLAGGPRETQYF.

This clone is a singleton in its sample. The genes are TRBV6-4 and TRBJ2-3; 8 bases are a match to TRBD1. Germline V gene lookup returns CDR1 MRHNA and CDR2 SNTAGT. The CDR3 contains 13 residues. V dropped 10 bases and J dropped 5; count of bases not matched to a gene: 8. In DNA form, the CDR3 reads TGTGCCACCTCAGGGGGCGCAGGAGATACGCAGTATTTT. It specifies CATSGGAGDTQYF.

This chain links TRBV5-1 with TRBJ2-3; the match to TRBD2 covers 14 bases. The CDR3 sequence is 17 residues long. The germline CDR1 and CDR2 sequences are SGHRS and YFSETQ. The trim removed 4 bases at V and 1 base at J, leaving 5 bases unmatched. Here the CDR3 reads CASSLGLAGARTDTQYF. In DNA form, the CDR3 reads TGCGCCAGCAGCCTGGGACTAGCGGGGGCCCGCACAGATACGCAGTATTTT.

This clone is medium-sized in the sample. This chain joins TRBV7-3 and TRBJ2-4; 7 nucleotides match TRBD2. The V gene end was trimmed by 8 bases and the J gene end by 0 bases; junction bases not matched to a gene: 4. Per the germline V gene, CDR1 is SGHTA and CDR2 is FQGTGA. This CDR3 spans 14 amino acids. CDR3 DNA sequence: TGTGCCAGCGCTAGCGGAGCAGCCAAAAACATTCAGTACTTC. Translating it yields CASASGAAKNIQYF.